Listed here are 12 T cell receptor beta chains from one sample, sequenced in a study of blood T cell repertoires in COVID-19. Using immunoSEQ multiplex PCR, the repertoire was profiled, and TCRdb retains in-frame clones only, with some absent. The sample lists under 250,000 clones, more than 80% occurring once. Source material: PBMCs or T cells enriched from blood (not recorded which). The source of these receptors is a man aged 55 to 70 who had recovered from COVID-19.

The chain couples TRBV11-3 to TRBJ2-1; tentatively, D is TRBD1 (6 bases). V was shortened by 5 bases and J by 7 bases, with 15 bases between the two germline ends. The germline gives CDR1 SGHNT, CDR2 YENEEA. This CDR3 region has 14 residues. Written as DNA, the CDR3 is TGTGCCAGCAGCCCCCGGACAGCGAAAAATGAGCAGTTCTTC. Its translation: CASSPRTAKNEQFF.

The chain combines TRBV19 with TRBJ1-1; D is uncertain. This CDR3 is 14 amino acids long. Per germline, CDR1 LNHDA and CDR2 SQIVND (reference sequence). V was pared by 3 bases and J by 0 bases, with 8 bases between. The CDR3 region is CASSIQVMNTEAFF. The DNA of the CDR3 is TGTGCCAGTAGTATTCAGGTCATGAACACTGAAGCTTTCTTT.

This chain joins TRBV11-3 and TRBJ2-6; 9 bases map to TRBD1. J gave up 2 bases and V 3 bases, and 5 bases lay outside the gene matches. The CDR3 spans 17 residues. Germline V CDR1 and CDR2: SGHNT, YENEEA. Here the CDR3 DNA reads TGTGCCAGCAGCTTCCGACAGGGGGAAGCTGGGGCCAACGTCCTGACTTTC. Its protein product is CASSFRQGEAGANVLTF.

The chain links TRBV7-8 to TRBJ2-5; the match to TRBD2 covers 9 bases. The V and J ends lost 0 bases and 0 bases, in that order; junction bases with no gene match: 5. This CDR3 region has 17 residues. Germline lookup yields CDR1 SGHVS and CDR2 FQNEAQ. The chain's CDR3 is CASSLALTSGYQETQYF. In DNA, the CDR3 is TGTGCCAGCAGCTTAGCGCTTACTAGCGGGTACCAAGAGACCCAGTACTTC.

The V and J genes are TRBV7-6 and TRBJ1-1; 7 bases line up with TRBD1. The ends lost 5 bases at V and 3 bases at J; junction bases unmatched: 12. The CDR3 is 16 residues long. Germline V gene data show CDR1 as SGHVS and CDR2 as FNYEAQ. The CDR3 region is CASSPRTGQPYTEAFF. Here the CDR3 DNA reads TGTGCCAGCAGCCCAAGAACGGGACAGCCTTACACTGAAGCTTTCTTT.

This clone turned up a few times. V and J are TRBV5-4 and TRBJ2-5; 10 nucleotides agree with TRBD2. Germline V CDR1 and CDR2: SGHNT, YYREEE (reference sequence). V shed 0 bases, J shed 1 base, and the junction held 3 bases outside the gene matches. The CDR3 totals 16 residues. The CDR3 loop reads CASSLEIAGGQETQYF. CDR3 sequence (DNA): TGTGCCAGCAGCTTGGAGATAGCGGGGGGCCAAGAGACCCAGTACTTC.

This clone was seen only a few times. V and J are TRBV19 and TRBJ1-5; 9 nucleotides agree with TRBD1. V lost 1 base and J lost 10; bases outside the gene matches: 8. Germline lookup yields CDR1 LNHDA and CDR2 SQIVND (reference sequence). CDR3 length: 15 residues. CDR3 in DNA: TGTGCCAGTAGTATAGTAAATACAGGGGGCTATCCCCAGCATTTT. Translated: CASSIVNTGGYPQHF.

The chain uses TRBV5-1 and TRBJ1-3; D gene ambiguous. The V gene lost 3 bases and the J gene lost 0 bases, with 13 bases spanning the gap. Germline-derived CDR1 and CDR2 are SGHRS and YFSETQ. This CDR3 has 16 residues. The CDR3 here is CASSSGGGNSGNTIYF. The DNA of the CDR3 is TGCGCCAGCAGCTCCGGTGGAGGGAACTCTGGAAACACCATATATTTT.

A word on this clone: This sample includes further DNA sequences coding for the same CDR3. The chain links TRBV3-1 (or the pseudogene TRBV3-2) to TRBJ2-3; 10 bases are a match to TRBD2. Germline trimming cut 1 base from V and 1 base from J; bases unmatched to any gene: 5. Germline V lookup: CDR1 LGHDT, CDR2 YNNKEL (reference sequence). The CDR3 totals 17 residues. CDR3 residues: CASSQGGTSGGTDTQYF. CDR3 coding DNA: TGTGCCAGCAGCCAAGGAGGTACTAGCGGGGGCACAGATACGCAGTATTTT.

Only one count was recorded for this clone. CDR3 sequence reads: CASSHSGVSDQPQHF. CDR3 DNA: TGTGCCAGCAGCCATTCGGGGGTAAGCGATCAGCCCCAGCATTTT. The chain carries TRBV7-9 and TRBJ1-5, with D tentatively TRBD1 (5 bases). V was cut by 5 bases and J by 5 bases, with 16 bases left in between. The CDR3 runs to 15 residues. CDR1 SEHNR and CDR2 FQNEAQ come from the germline V gene (reference sequence). Looking up the rest from reference TRBV7-9 and TRBJ1-5 gives the full variable domain: DTGVSQNPRHKITKRGQNVTFRCDPISEHNRLYWYRQTLGQGPEFLTYFQNEAQLEKSRLLSDRFSAERPKGSFSTLEIQRTEQGDSAMYLCASSHSGVSDQPQHFGDGTRLSIL.

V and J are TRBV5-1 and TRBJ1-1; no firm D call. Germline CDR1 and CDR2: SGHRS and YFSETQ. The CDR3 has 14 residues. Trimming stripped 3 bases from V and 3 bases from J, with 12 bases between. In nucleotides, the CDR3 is TGCGCCAGCAGCTACCGACCGAGGGACACTGAAGCTTTCTTT. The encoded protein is CASSYRPRDTEAFF. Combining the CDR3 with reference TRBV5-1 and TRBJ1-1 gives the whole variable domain KAGVTQTPRYLIKTRGQQVTLSCSPISGHRSVSWYQQTPGQGLQFLFEYFSETQRNKGNFPGRFSGRQFSNSRSEMNVSTLELGDSALYLCASSYRPRDTEAFFGQGTRLTVV.

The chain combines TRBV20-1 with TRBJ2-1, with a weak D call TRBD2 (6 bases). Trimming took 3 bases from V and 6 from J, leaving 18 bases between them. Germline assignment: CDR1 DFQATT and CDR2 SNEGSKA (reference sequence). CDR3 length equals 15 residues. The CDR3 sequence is CSASAGLRIGNEQFF. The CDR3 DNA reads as TGCAGTGCTAGTGCAGGACTAAGAATTGGCAATGAGCAGTTCTTC.